The clone carrying this T cell receptor beta chain was seen a handful of times. The antigen remains undetermined. The sequenced template was cDNA made from the entire isolated RNA. Clones were sequenced by immunoSEQ multiplex PCR, and TCRdb holds only the in-frame ones, with some missing. This sample carries roughly 330,000 clones, about 13% of them seen once, and the ten largest clones take around 0.016%. The data stem from a study of beta chain features in type 1 diabetes. The germline CDR1 and CDR2 sequences are GTSNPN and SVGIG (reference sequence). Trimming removed 0 bases from V and 9 bases from J; junction bases left unmatched: 11. The CDR3 spans 16 residues. Whole-study findings and limits: For Type 1 diabetes patients, all four CD4+ subsets carried TCRB CDR3s that were moderately but significantly shorter.

The sequence was obtained from a woman under 30 with type 1 diabetes. What was sequenced was naive CD4+ T cells from blood. The chain is built from TRBV30 and TRBJ2-1; 10 bases are a match to TRBD1. The CDR3 sequence: CAWSVTGLRTGGEQFF. As DNA, the CDR3 is TGTGCCTGGAGTGTAACGGGATTGAGGACAGGGGGTGAGCAGTTCTTC.